These T cell receptor beta chains were read from a single sample in a study of shared clonotypes between healthy human individuals. Libraries were prepared by immunoSEQ multiplex PCR; TCRdb keeps only in-frame clonotypes and omits some of them. This sample has about 2.1 million clones, with roughly 93% found just once. Sequenced material: naive CD8+ T cells from PBMCs. Receptor source: a man between 18 and 29 years old in good health. Some clones in this sample may be carry-over from other donors' samples. Both conserved end residues are part of each CDR3. The order of the fields is V gene, D gene, clone size, J gene, CDR3 DNA, CDR3 protein. A D gene is named only where the DNA matches it firmly. The size entry is marked missing in some rows and otherwise reads once, few, many or a size class.

TRBV12-5	TRBD2	once	TRBJ2-1	TGTGCTAGTGGTTTGGGGACTAGTTATGAGCAGTTCTTC	CASGLGTSYEQFF
TRBV13	.	once	TRBJ2-5	.	CASSFGAGKGSYEQYF
TRBV29-1	.	.	TRBJ2-2	TGCAGCGTTGTGAACAGGACGAACACCGGGGAGCTGTTTTTT	CSVVNRTNTGELFF
TRBV11-1	TRBD2	once	TRBJ2-1	TGTGCCAGCAGCGTAGGTCCTCGACTAGCGGAGGGTGGGCATGAGCAGTTCTTC	CASSVGPRLAEGGHEQFF
TRBV7-6	TRBD2	.	TRBJ2-7	TGTGCCAGCAGCTTAACAGGACTAGCGGGGTACGAGCAGTACTTC	CASSLTGLAGYEQYF
TRBV7-2	TRBD1	.	TRBJ2-5	TGTGCCAGCAGTTGGGGTCTGACAGGGGGCGGTGAGACCCAGTACTTC	CASSWGLTGGGETQYF
TRBV27	.	.	TRBJ2-7	TGTGCCAGTGCGAGTGGCGGCGCATACGAGCAGTACTTC	CASASGGAYEQYF
TRBV28	.	.	TRBJ2-2	TGTGCCAGCACCAACCTACGGGGATGGGGCGGGGAGCTGTTTTTT	CASTNLRGWGGELFF
TRBV11-2	.	.	TRBJ1-1	TGTGCCAGCAGCTTACCGGTTGTACTGAACACTGAAGCTTTCTTT	CASSLPVVLNTEAFF
TRBV9	.	.	TRBJ1-2	TGTGCCAGCAGCCCCCTTTCAATGGACCCGAGGGGCTACACCTTC	CASSPLSMDPRGYTF
TRBV28	.	.	TRBJ1-1	TGTGCCAGCAGTTTTATATCCGACATGAACACTGAAGCTTTCTTT	CASSFISDMNTEAFF
TRBV6-4	.	.	TRBJ2-7	TGTGCCAGCACTTATTTTACGGGTGCTTCCTACGCGCAGTACTTC	CASTYFTGASYAQYF
TRBV6-5	.	.	TRBJ1-5	TGTGCCAGCAGTTACACTCGGGGGGAGGGGTTTCAGGCTCAGCATTTT	CASSYTRGEGFQAQHF
TRBV29-1	.	.	TRBJ2-7	TGCAGCGTTGATTCTGGTACAGCCTACGAGCAGTACTTC	CSVDSGTAYEQYF
TRBV15	.	.	TRBJ1-2	TGTGCCACCAGCACCTCGGACGGGGCTGGCTACACCTTC	CATSTSDGAGYTF
TRBV5-8	.	.	TRBJ1-2	TGTGCCAAGGGACATCCGAACTATGGCTACACCTTC	CAKGHPNYGYTF
TRBV5-6	.	.	TRBJ2-7	TGTGCCAGCAGCTTAGGCGCGGACCCCCGTTCGGGGCAGTACTTC	CASSLGADPRSGQYF
TRBV7-9	TRBD1	.	TRBJ1-2	TGTGCCAGCAGCCTCGACAGGGTGTATGGCTACACCTTC	CASSLDRVYGYTF
TRBV2	TRBD2	.	TRBJ2-2	TGTGCCAGCAGTGATATCGGGAGGGCCGCCGGGGAGCTGTTTTTT	CASSDIGRAAGELFF
TRBV28	.	.	TRBJ1-1	TGTGCCAGCAGTTTATTAAGGAACACTGAAGCTTTCTTT	CASSLLRNTEAFF
TRBV27	TRBD2	.	TRBJ2-1	TGTGCCAGCAGCCCCAGCGGGAGCTCCTACAATGAGCAGTTCTTC	CASSPSGSSYNEQFF
TRBV13	TRBD2	.	TRBJ2-7	TGTGCCAGCAGCTGGGGACTAGCGGGACGACCCTACGAGCAGTACTTC	CASSWGLAGRPYEQYF
TRBV28	TRBD1	.	TRBJ1-5	TGTGCCAGCAGTCTCCCGACAGGGGAATGGCATCAGCCCCAGCATTTT	CASSLPTGEWHQPQHF
TRBV9	TRBD2	.	TRBJ2-1	TGTGCCAGCAGCGTAGATACTAGCGGGAGGGCTGAGCAGTTCTTC	CASSVDTSGRAEQFF
TRBV5-1	.	.	TRBJ2-5	TGCGCCAGCAGCTGGAAGGAAGTGGGGCAAGAGACCCAGTACTTC	CASSWKEVGQETQYF
TRBV28	.	once	TRBJ2-7	TGTGCCAGCAGTTTCGGACTTGCCTACGAGCAGTACTTC	CASSFGLAYEQYF
TRBV4-3	.	few	TRBJ2-7	TGCGCCAGCAGCCAAGGGCCTAGCGCCAGCTCCTACGAGCAGTACTTC	CASSQGPSASSYEQYF
TRBV5-1	TRBD2	.	TRBJ2-2	TGCGCCAGCAGCTTGGGGCTAGCGGGGACTGGAAGCGGGGAGCTGTTTTTT	CASSLGLAGTGSGELFF
TRBV10-1	TRBD1	.	TRBJ2-2	TGCGCCATTCCGGGACAGGGGTGCACCGGGGAGCTGTTTTTT	CAIPGQGCTGELFF
TRBV11-2	TRBD2	.	TRBJ2-7	TGTGCCAGCAGCTTAGGGCGGGAGGGCCTCAACGAGCAGTACTTC	CASSLGREGLNEQYF
TRBV27	TRBD1	once	TRBJ1-1	TGTGCCAGCAGTTACAGGGGACCGAACACTGAAGCTTTCTTT	CASSYRGPNTEAFF
TRBV11-2	.	few	TRBJ1-5	TGTGCCAGCAGCCCCGGACTTAATCAGCCCCAGCATTTT	CASSPGLNQPQHF
TRBV6-4	.	.	TRBJ2-1	TGTGCCAGCAGTCTAGGAGGGAATGAGCAGTTCTTC	CASSLGGNEQFF
TRBV6-6	TRBD2	.	TRBJ2-7	TGTGCCAGCAGTTATAGCGGGAGCTACGAGCAGTACTTC	CASSYSGSYEQYF
TRBV11-2	.	.	TRBJ1-2	TGTGCCAGCAGCCCGGGACCGACCTATGGCTACACCTTC	CASSPGPTYGYTF
TRBV28	.	.	TRBJ2-7	TGTGCCAGCAGGAGACGACCGGCAGGTGACTCCTACGAGCAGTACTTC	CASRRRPAGDSYEQYF
TRBV30	TRBD1	.	TRBJ1-2	TGTGCCTGGAGCAAACAACCCGGGACAGGGTTTGGGTTC	CAWSKQPGTGFGF
TRBV7-8	.	.	TRBJ2-7	TGTGCCAGCAGCCCCAGCTTGACCTACGAGCAGTACTTC	CASSPSLTYEQYF
TRBV4-1	.	once	TRBJ2-1	TGCGCCAGCAGCCAAGGAAGCCTTCCCTCTGGCGATGAGCAGTTCTTC	CASSQGSLPSGDEQFF
TRBV27	.	.	TRBJ2-7	TGTGCCAGCAGTTTTGGCCTGACCTACGAGCAGTACTTC	CASSFGLTYEQYF
TRBV2	TRBD1	.	TRBJ1-2	TGTGCCAGCAGTGATGCGGGACAGGGTTATGGCTACACCTTC	CASSDAGQGYGYTF
TRBV7-9	.	.	TRBJ2-1	TGTGCCAGCAGCCCGGATCCCGGTGAGCAGTTCTTC	CASSPDPGEQFF
TRBV28	.	few	TRBJ1-5	TGTGCCAGCAGTTTCGACTGGCATCAGCCCCAGCATTTT	CASSFDWHQPQHF
TRBV5-1	.	.	TRBJ2-1	TGCGCCAGCAGCTTGGTCTATTACAATGAGCAGTTCTTC	CASSLVYYNEQFF
TRBV5-6	.	.	TRBJ2-7	TGTGCCAGCAGCTTGGTCTACAGCTACGAGCAGTACTTC	CASSLVYSYEQYF
TRBV14	.	.	TRBJ1-1	TGTGCCAGCAGCGAGACCAGGGCACCCACTGAAGCTTTCTTT	CASSETRAPTEAFF
TRBV29-1	.	few	TRBJ1-1	TGCAGCGCTTACAAGGGAAACACTGAAGCTTTCTTT	CSAYKGNTEAFF
TRBV11-2	TRBD2	.	TRBJ2-7	TGTGCCAGCAGCTTATTAGCGGGACTAGCGGGAGTGGAGCAGTACTTC	CASSLLAGLAGVEQYF
TRBV28	.	.	TRBJ2-7	TGTGCCAGCAGAGTACAGGGTACCTACGAGCAGTACTTC	CASRVQGTYEQYF
TRBV11-3	.	.	TRBJ2-3	TGTGCCAGCACCCAGACACGGGGAAGCGGTACGCAGTATTTT	CASTQTRGSGTQYF
TRBV15	.	.	TRBJ2-7	TGTGCCACCAGCAGAGAGTACGGGACGACCTACGAGCAGTACTTC	CATSREYGTTYEQYF
TRBV9	.	.	TRBJ2-3	TGTGCCAGCAGCTCAGGAGTCACAGATACGCAGTATTTT	CASSSGVTDTQYF
TRBV27	.	.	TRBJ1-5	TGTGCCAGCGGACCGGCATCCCATCAACCCCAGCATTTT	CASGPASHQPQHF
TRBV4-1	.	once	TRBJ2-1	TGCGCCAGCAGCCAAGCATCCCGACTGGCGGGCCACTACAATGAGCAGTTCTTC	CASSQASRLAGHYNEQFF
TRBV19	.	.	TRBJ2-7	TGTGCCAGTACCTCTAACCGGGACACTCGGTACGAGCAGTACTTC	CASTSNRDTRYEQYF